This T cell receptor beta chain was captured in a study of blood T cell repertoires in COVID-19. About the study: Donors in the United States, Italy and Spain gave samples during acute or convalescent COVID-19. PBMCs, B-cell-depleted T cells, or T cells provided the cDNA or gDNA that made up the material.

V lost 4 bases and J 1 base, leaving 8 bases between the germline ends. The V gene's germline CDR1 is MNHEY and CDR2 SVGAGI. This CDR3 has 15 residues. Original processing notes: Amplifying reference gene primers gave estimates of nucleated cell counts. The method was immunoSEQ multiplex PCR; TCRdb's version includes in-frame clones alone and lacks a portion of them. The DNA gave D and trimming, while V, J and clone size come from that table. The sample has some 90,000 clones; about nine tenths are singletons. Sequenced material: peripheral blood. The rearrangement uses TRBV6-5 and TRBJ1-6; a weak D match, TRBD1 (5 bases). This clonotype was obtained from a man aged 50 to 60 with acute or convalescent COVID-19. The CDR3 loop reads CASSSQGSYNSPLHF. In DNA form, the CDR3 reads TGTGCCAGCAGTTCGCAGGGTTCCTATAATTCACCCCTCCACTTT.